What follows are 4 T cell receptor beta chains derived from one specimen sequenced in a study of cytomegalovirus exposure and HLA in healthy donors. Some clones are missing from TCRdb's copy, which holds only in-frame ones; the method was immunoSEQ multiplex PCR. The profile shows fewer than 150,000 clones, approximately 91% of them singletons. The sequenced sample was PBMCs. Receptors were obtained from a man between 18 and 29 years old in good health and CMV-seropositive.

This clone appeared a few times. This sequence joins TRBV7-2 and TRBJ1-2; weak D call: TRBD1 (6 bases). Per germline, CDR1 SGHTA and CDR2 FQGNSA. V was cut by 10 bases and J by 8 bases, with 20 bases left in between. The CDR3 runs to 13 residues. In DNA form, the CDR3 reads TGTGCCACCAGTACGGGTGGGGGCTGGGGCTACACCTTC. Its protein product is CATSTGGGWGYTF. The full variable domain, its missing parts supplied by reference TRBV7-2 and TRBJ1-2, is GAGVSQSPSNKVTEKGKDVELRCDPISGHTALYWYRQSLGQGLEFLIYFQGNSAPDKSGLPSDRFSAERTGGSVSTLTIQRTQQEDSAVYLCATSTGGGWGYTFGSGTRLTVV.

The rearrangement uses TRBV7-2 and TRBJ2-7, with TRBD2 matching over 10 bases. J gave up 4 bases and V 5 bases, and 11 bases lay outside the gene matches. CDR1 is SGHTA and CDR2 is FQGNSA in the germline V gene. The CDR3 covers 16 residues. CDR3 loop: CASSQSAGGPSYEQYF. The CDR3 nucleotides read TGTGCCAGCAGCCAGTCAGCGGGGGGGCCTAGTTACGAGCAGTACTTC.

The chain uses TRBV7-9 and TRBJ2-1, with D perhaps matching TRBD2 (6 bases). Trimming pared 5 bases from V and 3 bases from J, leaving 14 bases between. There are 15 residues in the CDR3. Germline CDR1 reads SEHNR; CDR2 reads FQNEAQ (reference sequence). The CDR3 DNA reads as TGTGCCAGCAGCCTCGATCAGGGAGGCTACAATGAGCAGTTCTTC. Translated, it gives CASSLDQGGYNEQFF.

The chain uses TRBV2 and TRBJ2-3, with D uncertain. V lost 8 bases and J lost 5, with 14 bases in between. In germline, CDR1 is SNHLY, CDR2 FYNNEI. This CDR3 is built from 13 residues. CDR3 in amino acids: CASSLEFRDTQYF. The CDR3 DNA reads TGTGCCAGCTCCTTAGAATTTCGAGATACGCAGTATTTT.